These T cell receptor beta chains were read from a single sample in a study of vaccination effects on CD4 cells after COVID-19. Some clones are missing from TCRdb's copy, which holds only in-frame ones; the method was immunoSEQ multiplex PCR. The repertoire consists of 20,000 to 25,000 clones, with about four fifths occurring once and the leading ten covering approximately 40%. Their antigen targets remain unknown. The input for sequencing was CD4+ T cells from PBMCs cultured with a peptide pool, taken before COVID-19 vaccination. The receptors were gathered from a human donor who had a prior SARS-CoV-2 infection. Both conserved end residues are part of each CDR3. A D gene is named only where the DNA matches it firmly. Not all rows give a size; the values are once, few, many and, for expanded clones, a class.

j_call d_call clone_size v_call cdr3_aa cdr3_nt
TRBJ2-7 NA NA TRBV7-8 CASSLARTLYEQYF TGTGCCAGCAGCTTAGCAAGGACTCTCTACGAGCAGTACTTC
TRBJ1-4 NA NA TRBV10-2 CASSELPGEKLFF TGCGCCAGCAGTGAGTTGCCAGGGGAAAAACTGTTTTTT
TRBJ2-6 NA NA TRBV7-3 CASSPKGGSALGANVLTF TGTGCCAGCAGCCCCAAAGGAGGGAGCGCCCTCGGGGCCAACGTCCTGACTTTC
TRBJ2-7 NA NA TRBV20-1 CSASKESGEDEQYF TGCAGTGCTAGTAAGGAGTCAGGGGAGGACGAGCAGTACTTC
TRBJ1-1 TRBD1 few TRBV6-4 CASRNRTGKTEAFF TGTGCCAGCAGAAACCGGACAGGGAAGACTGAAGCTTTCTTT
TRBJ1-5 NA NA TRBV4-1 CASSQADMGFGGQPQHF TGCGCCAGCAGCCAAGCTGATATGGGCTTCGGGGGTCAGCCCCAGCATTTT
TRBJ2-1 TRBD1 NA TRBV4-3 CASSQETGDREFF TGCGCCAGCAGCCAAGAGACTGGGGACAGGGAGTTCTTC
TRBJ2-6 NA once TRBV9 CASSSDGAPGANVLTF TGTGCCAGCAGCTCGGACGGTGCCCCTGGGGCCAACGTCCTGACTTTC
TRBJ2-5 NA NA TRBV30 CAWSDLTGGETQYF TGTGCCTGGAGCGACCTGACAGGAGGGGAGACCCAGTACTTC
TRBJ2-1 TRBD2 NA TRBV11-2 CASSLGLAGAHEQFF TGTGCCAGCAGCTTAGGGCTAGCGGGAGCCCATGAGCAGTTCTTC
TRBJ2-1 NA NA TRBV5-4 CASSLTLGMQFF TGTGCCAGCAGCTTAACCCTAGGAATGCAGTTCTTC
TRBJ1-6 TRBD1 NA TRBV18 CASSPRRQGTFYNSPLHF TGTGCCAGCTCACCTCGTCGACAGGGGACGTTCTATAATTCACCCCTCCACTTT
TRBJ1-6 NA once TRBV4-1 CASSQRDTENSPLHF TGCGCCAGCAGCCAACGGGACACCGAAAATTCACCCCTCCACTTT
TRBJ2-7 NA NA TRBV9 CKMGEGSYEQYF TGTAAAATGGGGGAAGGCTCCTACGAGCAGTACTTC
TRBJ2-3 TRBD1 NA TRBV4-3 CASSQAAGQGGFYTQYF TGCGCCAGCAGCCAAGCGGCGGGACAGGGCGGTTTCTATACGCAGTATTTT
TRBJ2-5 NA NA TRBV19 CASSGTGPGVYGQYF TGTGCCAGTAGTGGAACGGGACCCGGGGTGTACGGCCAGTACTTC
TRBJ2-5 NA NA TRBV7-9 CASTPGTWETQYF TGTGCCAGCACCCCCGGGACCTGGGAGACCCAGTACTTC
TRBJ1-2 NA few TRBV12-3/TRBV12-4 CASSFRSLHGYTF TGTGCCAGCAGTTTTAGATCACTCCATGGCTACACCTTC
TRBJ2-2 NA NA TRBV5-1 CATNSGTGDTGELFF TGCGCCACCAACTCCGGGACGGGGGACACCGGGGAGCTGTTTTTT
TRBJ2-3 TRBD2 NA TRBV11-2 CASSLEGAGYTDTQYF TGTGCCAGCAGCTTAGAAGGAGCGGGGTACACAGATACGCAGTATTTT
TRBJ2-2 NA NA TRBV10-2 CASRWQVDTGELFF TGCGCCAGCAGGTGGCAGGTCGACACCGGGGAGCTGTTTTTT
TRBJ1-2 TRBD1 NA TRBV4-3 CASSHLTGNYGYTF TGCGCCAGCAGCCACTTGACAGGGAACTATGGCTACACCTTC
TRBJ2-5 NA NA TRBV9 CASSVSGVGGETQYF TGTGCCAGCAGCGTTAGCGGAGTGGGTGGGGAGACCCAGTACTTC
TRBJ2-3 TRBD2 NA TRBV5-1 CASQPGRADTQYF TGCGCCAGTCAACCCGGGAGGGCAGATACGCAGTATTTT
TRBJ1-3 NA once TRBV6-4 CASSESKLVTGNTIYF TGTGCCAGCAGTGAATCGAAATTAGTGACTGGTAACACCATATATTTT
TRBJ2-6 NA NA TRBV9 CASSVSGFPGANVLTF TGTGCCAGCAGCGTTTCCGGTTTCCCTGGGGCCAACGTCCTGACTTTC
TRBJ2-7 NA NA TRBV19 CASSIDASGSYEQYF TGTGCCAGTAGTATAGATGCTTCAGGGTCCTACGAGCAGTACTTC
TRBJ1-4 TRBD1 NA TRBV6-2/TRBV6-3 CASSYAGGLLKLFF TGTGCCAGCAGTTACGCAGGGGGCTTATTGAAACTGTTTTTT
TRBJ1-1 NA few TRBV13 CASSSPRRGVNTEAFF TGTGCCAGCAGCTCCCCGAGACGGGGAGTAAACACTGAAGCTTTCTTT
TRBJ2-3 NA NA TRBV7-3 CASSLGHQLGLDTQYF TGTGCCAGCAGCTTAGGTCATCAACTAGGCTTGGATACGCAGTATTTT
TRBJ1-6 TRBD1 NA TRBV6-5 CASSYGWQGANSPLHF TGTGCCAGCAGTTACGGATGGCAGGGGGCAAATTCACCCCTCCACTTT
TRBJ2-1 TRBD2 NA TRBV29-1 CSVDLAGGPQFF TGCAGCGTTGACCTAGCGGGGGGGCCACAGTTCTTC
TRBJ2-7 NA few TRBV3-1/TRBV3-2 CASSVSYEQYF TGTGCCAGCAGCGTCTCCTACGAGCAGTACTTC
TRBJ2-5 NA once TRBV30 CAWSAQGLVRETQYF TGTGCCTGGAGTGCACAAGGACTCGTCCGGGAGACCCAGTACTTC
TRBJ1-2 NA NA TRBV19 CASSTGTDTTYALSGYTF TGTGCCAGTAGTACCGGGACGGACACCACCTACGCTCTCAGTGGCTACACCTTC
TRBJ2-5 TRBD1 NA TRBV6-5 CASNTGTGVQETQYF TGTGCCAGCAATACCGGGACAGGAGTACAAGAGACCCAGTACTTC
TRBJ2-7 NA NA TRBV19 CASSMVAAEYEQYF TGTGCCAGTAGTATGGTTGCGGCAGAATACGAGCAGTACTTC
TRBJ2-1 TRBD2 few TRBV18 CASSQGLADYNEQFF TGTGCCAGCTCACAGGGACTAGCGGATTACAATGAGCAGTTCTTC
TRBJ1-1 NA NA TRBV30 CAWSVLRYTEAFF TGTGCCTGGAGTGTACTTCGTTACACTGAAGCTTTCTTT
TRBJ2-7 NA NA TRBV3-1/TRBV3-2 CASSQDRHSYEQYF TGTGCCAGCAGCCAAGATCGCCACTCCTACGAGCAGTACTTC
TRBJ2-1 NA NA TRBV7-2 CASSMNTMGEQFF TGTGCCAGCAGCATGAATACCATGGGAGAGCAGTTCTTC
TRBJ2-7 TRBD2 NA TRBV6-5 CASTRGGSLGYEQYF TGTGCCAGCACCCGGGGGGGCAGTCTGGGCTACGAGCAGTACTTC
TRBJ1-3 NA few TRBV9 CASSVGGGSSGNTIYF TGTGCCAGCAGCGTTGGGGGCGGGAGCTCTGGAAACACCATATATTTT
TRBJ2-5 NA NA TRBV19 CASSIGGAARGGETQYF TGTGCCAGTAGTATAGGAGGGGCGGCCCGCGGAGGAGAGACCCAGTACTTC
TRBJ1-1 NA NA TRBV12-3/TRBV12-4 CASILQPNTEAFF TGTGCCAGCATTCTACAGCCGAACACTGAAGCTTTCTTT
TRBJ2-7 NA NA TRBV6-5 CASRGEGSGSHEQYF TGTGCCAGCAGGGGTGAGGGGAGCGGGTCCCACGAGCAGTACTTC
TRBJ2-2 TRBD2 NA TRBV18 CASSPRSVAITGLAISGELFF TGTGCCAGCTCACCACGATCAGTTGCGATTACGGGACTAGCAATCTCCGGGGAGCTGTTTTTT
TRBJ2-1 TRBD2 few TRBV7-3 CASSPNSGRGSYRFF TGTGCCAGCAGCCCTAATAGCGGGAGGGGGTCGTATCGGTTCTTC
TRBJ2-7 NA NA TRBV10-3 CAISEVPNYEQYF TGTGCCATCAGTGAGGTGCCTAACTACGAGCAGTACTTC
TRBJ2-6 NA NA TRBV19 CASPGFGANVLTF TGTGCCAGCCCCGGCTTTGGGGCCAACGTCCTGACTTTC
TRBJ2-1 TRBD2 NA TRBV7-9 CASSQGTRFNEQFF TGTGCCAGCAGCCAAGGGACTAGATTCAATGAGCAGTTCTTC
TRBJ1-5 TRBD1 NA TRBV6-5 CASGDRDRQPQHF TGTGCCAGCGGAGACAGGGACCGACAGCCCCAGCATTTT
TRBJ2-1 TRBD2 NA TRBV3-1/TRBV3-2 CASSHGGWTSGINEQFF TGTGCCAGCAGCCATGGAGGGTGGACTAGCGGTATCAATGAGCAGTTCTTC
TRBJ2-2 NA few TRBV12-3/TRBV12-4 CASSFYTGELFF TGTGCCAGCAGTTTTTACACCGGGGAGCTGTTTTTT